These 14 T cell receptor beta chains share one sample of origin, sequenced in a study of T cell responses to AZD1222 COVID-19 vaccine. TCRdb's table, derived via immunoSEQ multiplex PCR, lists solely in-frame clones and lacks some. Of 95,000 to 150,000 clones in the sample, about nine tenths were seen once. Sequencing used peripheral blood, obtained on day 0 of AZD1222 vaccination. These receptors were collected from an adult in good health.

V is TRBV9 and J is TRBJ1-2; a weak D match, TRBD1 (5 bases). With 2 bases removed from V and 6 bases from J, the gap between germline ends came to 8 bases. Germline V gives CDR1 SGDLS, CDR2 YYNGEE. This CDR3 region has 12 residues. This chain's CDR3 is CASSVGTDGYTF. The DNA of the CDR3 is TGTGCCAGCAGCGTGGGGACCGATGGCTACACCTTC.

This chain connects TRBV15 to TRBJ1-3; maybe TRBD1 (5 bases). The CDR3 is made up of 15 amino acids. Trimming removed 8 bases from V and 0 bases from J, with 14 bases in between. From germline, CDR1 is LNHNV and CDR2 YYDKDF (reference sequence). CDR3 in DNA: TGTGCCACCTCCCCCAGGGAGAGCTCTGGAAACACCATATATTTT. Translating it yields CATSPRESSGNTIYF.

DNA of the CDR3: TGCGCCAGCAGCCCTCAGGGGAGGGACTATGGCTACACCTTC. Translation gives CASSPQGRDYGYTF. The chain uses TRBV4-1 and TRBJ1-2; a weak D match, TRBD1 (6 bases). The CDR3 is 14 amino acids. Germline V gene lookup returns CDR1 MGHRA and CDR2 YSYEKL. Trimming stripped 4 bases from V and 3 bases from J, with 12 bases between.

The rearrangement joins TRBV9 to TRBJ2-2, with D maybe TRBD2 (5 bases). Trimming cost V 2 bases and J 6 bases, with 14 bases left between them. Germline-derived CDR1 and CDR2 are SGDLS and YYNGEE. CDR3 size: 15 residues. CDR3 nucleotides: TGTGCCAGCAGCGTGACCGGGGTAGGTGCCGGGGAGCTGTTTTTT. Translating gives CASSVTGVGAGELFF.

This clone was seen just once. This chain uses TRBV7-9 with TRBJ2-3, with 11 bases fitting TRBD2. The CDR3 spans 15 residues. With 5 bases clipped from V and 4 bases from J, the junction kept 5 bases outside the gene matches. The germline V gene has CDR1 SEHNR and CDR2 FQNEAQ (reference sequence). CDR3 coding DNA: TGTGCCAGCAGCAGACTAGCGGGGTTCCCAGATACGCAGTATTTT. Encoded protein: CASSRLAGFPDTQYF.

This clone appeared once. The V gene is TRBV18, the J gene TRBJ2-6; D ambiguous. The CDR3 loop spans 18 amino acids. The V gene lost 0 bases and the J gene lost 0 bases, with 12 bases spanning the gap. Germline CDR1 and CDR2: KGHSH and LQKENI. The CDR3 bases are TGTGCCAGCTCACCACCGGGTTGGTTAAGCTCTGGGGCCAACGTCCTGACTTTC. It translates to CASSPPGWLSSGANVLTF.

CDR3 DNA: TGTGCCTGGGGACGGATTAGCAATCAGCCCCAGCATTTT. This translates into CAWGRISNQPQHF. V is TRBV30 and J is TRBJ1-5; D ambiguous. V was pared by 5 bases and J by 0 bases, with 8 bases between. Germline CDR1 and CDR2: GTSNPN and SVGIG (reference sequence). This CDR3 region has 13 residues.

The chain carries TRBV19 and TRBJ1-2, with 8 bases fitting TRBD1. Trimming took 6 bases from V and 5 from J; bases not matched to a gene: 5. The CDR3 spans 13 residues. The germline CDR1 and CDR2 sequences are LNHDA and SQIVND (reference sequence). DNA of the CDR3: TGTGCCAGTAGCAGGGGGCCGGATTATGGCTACACCTTC. Translated: CASSRGPDYGYTF.

The chain couples TRBV27 to TRBJ1-2; a possible D gene is TRBD1 (6 bases). V was trimmed by 6 bases and J by 6 bases, leaving 14 bases between them. The CDR3 has 13 residues. Germline V CDR1 and CDR2: MNHEY, SMNVEV (reference sequence). This CDR3 reads CASRNLGDNGYTF. DNA for the CDR3: TGTGCCAGCAGGAACCTGGGGGACAATGGCTACACCTTC.

J is TRBJ1-5 and V is TRBV19; weak D call: TRBD1 (6 bases). CDR1 and CDR2 (germline): LNHDA, SQIVND (reference sequence). V dropped 3 bases and J dropped 2 bases, with 11 bases sitting between them. The CDR3 totals 15 residues. The CDR3 loop reads CASSMERGGNQPQHF. The CDR3 bases are TGTGCCAGTAGTATGGAGAGGGGGGGCAATCAGCCCCAGCATTTT.

CDR3 sequence: CASKDPGVPSLPQYF. The CDR3 DNA sequence: TGTGCCAGCAAGGACCCGGGGGTCCCGTCGTTACCCCAGTACTTC. The V call is TRBV4-2, the J call TRBJ2-5; maybe TRBD2 (6 bases). CDR1 is LGHNA and CDR2 is YNFKEQ in the germline V gene. V was trimmed by 7 bases and J by 9 bases, leaving 24 bases between them. This CDR3 is built from 15 residues.

V usage is TRBV12-3 or TRBV12-4 and J usage is TRBJ2-3; D gene unclear. The V end was cut by 3 bases, the J end by 5 bases, with 9 bases between. This CDR3 has 13 residues. The chain's CDR3 is CASSFVILDTQYF. As DNA, the CDR3 is TGTGCCAGCAGTTTTGTAATCCTAGATACGCAGTATTTT.

The chain carries TRBV9 and TRBJ2-1, with 11 bases fitting TRBD2. CDR1 SGDLS and CDR2 YYNGEE come from the germline V gene. There are 16 residues in the CDR3. After removal of 4 bases from V and 8 bases from J, the junction contained 11 bases not matched to a gene. DNA for the CDR3: TGTGCCAGCAGCATATTAGCGGGGGGGCCTGGAGATGAGCAGTTCTTC. The encoded protein is CASSILAGGPGDEQFF.

In its sample, this clone was seen a few times. The genes are TRBV7-2 and TRBJ2-5, with D perhaps TRBD1 (6 bases). Trimming cost V 7 bases and J 0 bases, with 21 bases left between them. The CDR3 consists of 17 residues. Germline V gene sequence: CDR1 SGHTA, CDR2 FQGNSA. The CDR3 is CASTFLGASLYQETQYF. CDR3 nucleotides: TGTGCCAGCACCTTCCTGGGGGCTAGCCTGTACCAAGAGACCCAGTACTTC.